What follows are 18 T cell receptor beta chains derived from one specimen sequenced in a study of blood T cell repertoires in COVID-19. TCRdb keeps only in-frame clones here, not all; method: immunoSEQ multiplex PCR. The table has about 200,000 clones, around 88% seen once; the top ten hold 4.5% to 6.5%. Sequenced: PBMCs or T cells enriched from blood (not recorded which). The source of these receptors is a middle-aged man with acute COVID-19.

V usage is TRBV9 and J usage is TRBJ1-3; D unclear. The germline CDR1 and CDR2 sequences are SGDLS and YYNGEE. Trimming left V 3 bases short and J 7 bases short, with 8 bases between. The CDR3 is 12 amino acids. CDR3 region: CASSGTYNTIYF. CDR3 coding DNA: TGTGCCAGCAGCGGGACTTACAACACCATATATTTT.

V is TRBV9 and J is TRBJ2-7; maybe TRBD2 (6 bases). The V and J ends lost 4 bases and 4 bases respectively, with 18 bases between them. CDR1 and CDR2 from the germline V gene are SGDLS and YYNGEE. The CDR3 contains 15 residues. CDR3 sequence (DNA): TGTGCCAGCAGCCCAGCGGGCAGGCCGCCTTACGAGCAGTACTTC. Translation: CASSPAGRPPYEQYF.

This clone was counted a single time. The chain joins TRBV12-5 to TRBJ2-7; 7 bases are shared with TRBD2. Germline V CDR1 and CDR2: LGHNT, FRNRAP. CDR3 length equals 14 residues. V lost 7 bases, J lost 0 bases, and 6 bases stayed unmatched. For the CDR3, the DNA is TGTGCTAGTGCCCCCGGGAGGAACTCCTACGAGCAGTACTTC. Encoded protein: CASAPGRNSYEQYF.

The rearrangement uses TRBV28 and TRBJ2-5, with D possibly matching TRBD2 (6 bases). Germline lookup yields CDR1 MDHEN and CDR2 SYDVKM. V lost 6 bases and J 1 base, leaving 15 bases between the germline ends. CDR3 length equals 15 residues. CDR3 nucleotide sequence: TGTGCCAGCAGAACCTCTGGGACTCCCCAAGAGACCCAGTACTTC. Translation gives CASRTSGTPQETQYF.

The rearrangement joins TRBV2 to TRBJ1-2, with TRBD1 matching over 9 bases. V was pared by 7 bases and J by 5 bases, with 5 bases of the junction left unmatched. Germline CDR1 and CDR2: SNHLY and FYNNEI. The CDR3 loop spans 13 amino acids. The CDR3 loop is CASNRGQGYGYTF. The CDR3 DNA reads as TGTGCCAGCAATAGGGGACAGGGATATGGCTACACCTTC.

The chain has TRBV28 and TRBJ2-7; 8 nucleotides match TRBD1. The CDR3 has 15 amino acids. The junction had 8 bases not matched to a gene; V was cut back by 4 bases and J by 3 bases. The germline V gene encodes CDR1 MDHEN and CDR2 SYDVKM. The CDR3 DNA follows: TGTGCCAGCAGTTACTCGGACAGGGTTTACTACGAGCAGTACTTC. Its protein is CASSYSDRVYYEQYF.

A few counts support this clone. The chain links TRBV30 to TRBJ1-2; D gene uncertain. CDR1 is GTSNPN, CDR2 SVGIG, per germline (reference sequence). Between the trimmed V and J ends, which lost 0 bases and 7 bases, there was a span of 9 bases. This CDR3 comprises 12 residues. The CDR3 sequence: CAWSVQLGGYTF. The CDR3 coding sequence is TGTGCCTGGAGTGTACAGCTCGGTGGCTACACCTTC. The full variable domain, its missing parts supplied by reference TRBV30 and TRBJ1-2, is SQTIHQWPATLVQPVGSPLSLECTVEGTSNPNLYWYRQAAGRGLQLLFYSVGIGQISSEVPQNLSASRPQDRQFILSSKKLLLSDSGFYLCAWSVQLGGYTFGSGTRLTVV.

The J gene is TRBJ2-1, the V gene TRBV5-1; 9 bases line up with TRBD1. Germline trimming cut 5 bases from V and 9 bases from J; bases unmatched to any gene: 6. Per the germline V gene, CDR1 is SGHRS and CDR2 is YFSETQ. CDR3 length: 13 residues. CDR3 sequence: CASRNTGGGEQFF. The CDR3 DNA sequence: TGCGCCAGCAGAAATACAGGGGGCGGTGAGCAGTTCTTC.

The chain employs TRBV3-1 (or the pseudogene TRBV3-2) and TRBJ1-1, with TRBD1 matching 7 bases. Germline trimming cut 6 bases from V and 1 base from J; bases unmatched to any gene: 5. The CDR3 consists of 14 residues. Germline CDR1 reads LGHDT; CDR2 reads YNNKEL (reference sequence). The CDR3 bases are TGTGCCAGCAGGTTAAGGGGGCAGAACACTGAAGCTTTCTTT. Encoded protein: CASRLRGQNTEAFF.

The CDR3 spells CASSGGLAGTTDTQYF. CDR3 DNA sequence: TGTGCCAGCAGCGGGGGACTAGCGGGAACAACAGATACGCAGTATTTT. The rearrangement joins TRBV7-2 to TRBJ2-3; TRBD2 matches 13 bases. J was trimmed by 3 bases and V by 5 bases; bases with no gene match: 5. Per the germline V gene, CDR1 is SGHTA and CDR2 is FQGNSA. This CDR3 contains 16 residues.

The chain recombines TRBV6-1 with TRBJ2-2, with 7 positions matching TRBD1. V was clipped by 4 bases and J by 0 bases; unmatched bases: 8. The CDR3 covers 17 residues. Germline V gene sequence: CDR1 MNHNS, CDR2 SASEGT. CDR3 residues: CASSVLATGTNTGELFF. CDR3 nucleotide sequence: TGTGCCAGCAGTGTGCTTGCGACAGGGACGAACACCGGGGAGCTGTTTTTT.

The rearrangement uses TRBV7-9 and TRBJ2-1; 8 bases map to TRBD2. J gave up 2 bases and V 4 bases, and 1 base lay outside the gene matches. The CDR3 contains 14 residues. CDR1 is SEHNR, CDR2 FQNEAQ, per germline (reference sequence). This CDR3 is CASSWTSPYNEQFF. The CDR3 DNA reads TGTGCCAGCAGCTGGACTAGCCCCTACAATGAGCAGTTCTTC.

V usage is TRBV7-2 and J usage is TRBJ1-6; D is uncertain. V was clipped by 1 base and J by 0 bases, with 10 bases between them. The CDR3 loop spans 17 amino acids. Germline V gene lookup returns CDR1 SGHTA and CDR2 FQGNSA. The CDR3 spells CASSLVSGSSYNSPLHF. Here the CDR3 DNA reads TGTGCCAGCAGCTTAGTTTCGGGATCCTCCTATAATTCACCCCTCCACTTT.

This chain joins TRBV19 and TRBJ2-7, with 8 bases aligning to TRBD1. J lost 7 bases, V lost 6 bases, and 8 bases had no gene match. This CDR3 has 13 residues. The germline V gene has CDR1 LNHDA and CDR2 SQIVND (reference sequence). The CDR3 DNA reads as TGTGCCAGTAGCGATAGACAGGGGTGGGAGCAGTACTTC. Encoded protein: CASSDRQGWEQYF. The variable domain in full, completed from reference TRBV19 and TRBJ2-7, reads DGGITQSPKYLFRKEGQNVTLSCEQNLNHDAMYWYRQDPGQGLRLIYYSQIVNDFQKGDIAEGYSVSREKKESFPLTVTSAQKNPTAFYLCASSDRQGWEQYFGPGTRLTVT.

This CDR3 is CASSDFRSPQHF. The CDR3 coding sequence is TGTGCCAGCAGTGATTTTCGGTCCCCCCAGCATTTT. The chain joins TRBV6-1 to TRBJ1-5; D ambiguous. Germline CDR1 MNHNS, CDR2 SASEGT. V lost 3 bases and J 10 bases, leaving 10 bases between the germline ends. The CDR3 has 12 residues.

This sequence joins TRBV5-1 and TRBJ2-1; TRBD2 is a possible D gene (5 bases). The V gene's germline CDR1 is SGHRS and CDR2 YFSETQ. V dropped 3 bases and J dropped 9 bases, with 13 bases sitting between them. The CDR3 consists of 13 residues. The CDR3: CASSSLAIGEQFF. The CDR3 DNA sequence: TGCGCCAGCAGCTCCTTAGCGATCGGTGAGCAGTTCTTC.

This rearrangement joins TRBV7-2 to TRBJ1-1, with a possible D match to TRBD1 (6 bases). Germline assignment: CDR1 SGHTA and CDR2 FQGNSA. This CDR3 comprises 15 residues. Between the trimmed V and J ends, which lost 6 bases and 2 bases, there was a span of 16 bases. Here the CDR3 reads CASRNGGQPNTEAFF. The CDR3 nucleotides read TGTGCCAGCAGAAACGGGGGGCAGCCAAACACTGAAGCTTTCTTT.

This chain joins TRBV30 and TRBJ2-7; 7 bases are shared with TRBD2. This CDR3 spans 13 amino acids. Looked up from germline, CDR1 is GTSNPN and CDR2 is SVGIG (reference sequence). The CDR3 nucleotides read TGTGCATCGGGTCAGGGACTATCCTACGAGCAGTACTTC. This sequence encodes CASGQGLSYEQYF.